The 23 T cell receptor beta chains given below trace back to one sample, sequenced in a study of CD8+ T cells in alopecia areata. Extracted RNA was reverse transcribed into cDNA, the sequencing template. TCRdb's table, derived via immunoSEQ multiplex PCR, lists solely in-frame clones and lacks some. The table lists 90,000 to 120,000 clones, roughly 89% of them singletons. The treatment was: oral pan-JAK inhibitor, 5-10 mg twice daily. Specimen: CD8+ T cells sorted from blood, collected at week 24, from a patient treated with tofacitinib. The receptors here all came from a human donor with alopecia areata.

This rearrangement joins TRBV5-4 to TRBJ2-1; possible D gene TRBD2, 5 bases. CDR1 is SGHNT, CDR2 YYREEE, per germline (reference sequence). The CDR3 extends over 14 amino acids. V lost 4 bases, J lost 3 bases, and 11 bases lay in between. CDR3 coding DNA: TGTGCCAGCAGCGGGGAGATTGGCTACAATGAGCAGTTCTTC. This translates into CASSGEIGYNEQFF.

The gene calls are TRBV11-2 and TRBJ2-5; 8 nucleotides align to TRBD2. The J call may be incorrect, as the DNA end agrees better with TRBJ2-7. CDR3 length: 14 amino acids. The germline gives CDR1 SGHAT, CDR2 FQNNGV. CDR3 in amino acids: CASSSISGGYEQYF. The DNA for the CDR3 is TGTGCCAGCAGCTCCATAAGCGGGGGTTACGAGCAGTACTTC.

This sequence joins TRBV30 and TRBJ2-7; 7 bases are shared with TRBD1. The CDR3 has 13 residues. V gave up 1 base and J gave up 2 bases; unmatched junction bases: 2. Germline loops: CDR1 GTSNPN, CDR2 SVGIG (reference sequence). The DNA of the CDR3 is TGTGCCTGGAGTGGGGACAGTACCTACGAGCAGTACTTC. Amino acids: CAWSGDSTYEQYF. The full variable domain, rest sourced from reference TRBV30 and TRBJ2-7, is SQTIHQWPATLVQPVGSPLSLECTVEGTSNPNLYWYRQAAGRGLQLLFYSVGIGQISSEVPQNLSASRPQDRQFILSSKKLLLSDSGFYLCAWSGDSTYEQYFGPGTRLTVT.

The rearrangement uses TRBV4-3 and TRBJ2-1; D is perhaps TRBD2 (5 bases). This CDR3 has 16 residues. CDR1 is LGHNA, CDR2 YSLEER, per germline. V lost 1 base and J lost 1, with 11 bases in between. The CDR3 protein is CASSQGRGISYNEQFF. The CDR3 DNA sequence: TGCGCCAGCAGCCAAGGTCGGGGAATTTCCTACAATGAGCAGTTCTTC.

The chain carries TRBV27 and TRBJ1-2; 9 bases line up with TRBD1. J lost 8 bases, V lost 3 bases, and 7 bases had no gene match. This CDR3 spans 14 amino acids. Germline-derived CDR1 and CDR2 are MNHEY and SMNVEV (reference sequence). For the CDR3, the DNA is TGTGCCAGCAGTTTGGATGGACAGGGGAGCGGCTACACCTTC. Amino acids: CASSLDGQGSGYTF.

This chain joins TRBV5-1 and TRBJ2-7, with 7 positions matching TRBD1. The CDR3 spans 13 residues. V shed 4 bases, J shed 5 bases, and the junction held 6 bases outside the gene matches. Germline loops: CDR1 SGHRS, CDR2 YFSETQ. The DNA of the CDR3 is TGCGCCAGCAGCGTGACAGGGTCCCACGAGCAGTACTTC. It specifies CASSVTGSHEQYF.

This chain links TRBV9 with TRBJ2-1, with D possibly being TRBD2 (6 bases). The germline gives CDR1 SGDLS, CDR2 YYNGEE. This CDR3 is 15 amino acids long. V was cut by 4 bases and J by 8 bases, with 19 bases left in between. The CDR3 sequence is CASSPRVWEDDEQFF. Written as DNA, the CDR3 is TGTGCCAGCAGCCCCCGTGTGTGGGAGGACGATGAGCAGTTCTTC.

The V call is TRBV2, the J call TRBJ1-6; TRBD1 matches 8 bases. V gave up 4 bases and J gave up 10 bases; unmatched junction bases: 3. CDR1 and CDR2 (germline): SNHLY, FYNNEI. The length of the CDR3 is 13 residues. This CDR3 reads CASSGTGRSPLHF. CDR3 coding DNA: TGTGCCAGCAGTGGGACAGGGCGGTCACCCCTCCACTTT.

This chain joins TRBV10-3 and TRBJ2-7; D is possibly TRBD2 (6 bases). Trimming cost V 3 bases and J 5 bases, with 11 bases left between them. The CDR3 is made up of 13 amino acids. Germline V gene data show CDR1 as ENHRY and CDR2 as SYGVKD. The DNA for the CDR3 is TGTGCCATCAGTGATACGGAGGGGAACGAGCAGTACTTC. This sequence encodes CAISDTEGNEQYF.

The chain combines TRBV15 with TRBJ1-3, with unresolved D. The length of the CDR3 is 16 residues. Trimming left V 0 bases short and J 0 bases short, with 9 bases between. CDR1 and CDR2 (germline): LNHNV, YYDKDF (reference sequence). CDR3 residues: CATSRDHAASGNTIYF. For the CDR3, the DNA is TGTGCCACCAGCAGAGATCACGCAGCCTCTGGAAACACCATATATTTT. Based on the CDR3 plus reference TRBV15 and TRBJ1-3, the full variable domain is DAMVIQNPRYQVTQFGKPVTLSCSQTLNHNVMYWYQQKSSQAPKLLFHYYDKDFNNEADTPDNFQSRRPNTSFCFLDIRSPGLGDTAMYLCATSRDHAASGNTIYFGEGSWLTVV.

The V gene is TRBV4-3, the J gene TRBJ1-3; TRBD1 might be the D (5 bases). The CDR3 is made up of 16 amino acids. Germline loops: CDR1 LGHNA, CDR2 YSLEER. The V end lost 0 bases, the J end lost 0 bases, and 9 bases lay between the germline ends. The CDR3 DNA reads TGCGCCAGCAGCCAAGATATTGGGGGCTCTGGAAACACCATATATTTT. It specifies CASSQDIGGSGNTIYF.

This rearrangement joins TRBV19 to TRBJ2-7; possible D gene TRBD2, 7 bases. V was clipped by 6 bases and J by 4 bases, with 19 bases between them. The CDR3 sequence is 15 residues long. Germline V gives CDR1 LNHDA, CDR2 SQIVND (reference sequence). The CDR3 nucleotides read TGTGCCAGTAGCTATGGGAGGGGGATGGCGTACGAGCAGTACTTC. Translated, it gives CASSYGRGMAYEQYF.

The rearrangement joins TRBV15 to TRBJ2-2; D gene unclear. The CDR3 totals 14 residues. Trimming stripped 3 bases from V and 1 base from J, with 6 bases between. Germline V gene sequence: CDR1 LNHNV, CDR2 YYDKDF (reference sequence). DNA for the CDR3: TGTGCCACCAGCAGCGCGCGGAACACCGGGGAGCTGTTTTTT. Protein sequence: CATSSARNTGELFF.

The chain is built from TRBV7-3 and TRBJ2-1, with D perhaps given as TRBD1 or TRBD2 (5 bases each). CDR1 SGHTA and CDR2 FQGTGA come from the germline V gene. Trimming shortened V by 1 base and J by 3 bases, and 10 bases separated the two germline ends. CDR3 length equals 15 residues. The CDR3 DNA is TGTGCCAGCAGCTTAAGCCCGGGGCTCTACAATGAGCAGTTCTTC. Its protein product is CASSLSPGLYNEQFF.

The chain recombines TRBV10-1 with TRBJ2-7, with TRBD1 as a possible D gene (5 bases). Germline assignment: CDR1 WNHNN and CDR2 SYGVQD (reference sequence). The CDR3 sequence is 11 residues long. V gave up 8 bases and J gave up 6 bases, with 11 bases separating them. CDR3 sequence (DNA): TGCGCCAGCCCCTCTAGGGGCGAGCAGTACTTC. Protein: CASPSRGEQYF.

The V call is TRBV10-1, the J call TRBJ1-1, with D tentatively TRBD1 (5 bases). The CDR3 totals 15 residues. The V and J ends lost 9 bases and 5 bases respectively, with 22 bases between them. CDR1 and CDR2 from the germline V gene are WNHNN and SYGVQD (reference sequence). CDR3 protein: CASPGAAKHLTEAFF. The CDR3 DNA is TGCGCCAGTCCCGGGGCAGCAAAACATTTGACTGAAGCTTTCTTT.

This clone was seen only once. The CDR3 loop reads CASSSATGDTQYF. For the CDR3, the DNA is TGTGCCAGCAGCTCCGCCACGGGGGATACGCAGTATTTT. This chain links TRBV13 with TRBJ2-3; D is possibly TRBD2 (5 bases). V lost 4 bases to trimming and J lost 6 bases, with 11 bases between them. There are 13 residues in the CDR3. The germline CDR1 and CDR2 sequences are PRHDT and FYEKMQ (reference sequence).

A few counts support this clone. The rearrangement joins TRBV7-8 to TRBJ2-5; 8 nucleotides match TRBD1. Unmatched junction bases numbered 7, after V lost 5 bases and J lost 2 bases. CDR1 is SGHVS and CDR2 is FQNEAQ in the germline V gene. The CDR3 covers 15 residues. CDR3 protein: CASSRFGQGQETQYF. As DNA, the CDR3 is TGTGCCAGCAGCCGTTTCGGACAGGGACAAGAGACCCAGTACTTC.

CDR3 in amino acids: CASSPSGYGYTF. CDR3 coding DNA: TGTGCCAGCTCACCTTCTGGTTATGGCTACACCTTC. The chain employs TRBV18 and TRBJ1-2; D call uncertain. Germline CDR1 KGHSH, CDR2 LQKENI. V was trimmed by 3 bases and J by 5 bases, leaving 7 bases between them. The CDR3 length is 12 residues.

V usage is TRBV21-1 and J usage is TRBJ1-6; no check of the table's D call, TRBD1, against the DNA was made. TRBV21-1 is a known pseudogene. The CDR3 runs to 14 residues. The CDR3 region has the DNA TGTGCCAGCAGCCTACGACAGAGCAATTCACCCCTCCACTTT. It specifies CASSLRQSNSPLHF.

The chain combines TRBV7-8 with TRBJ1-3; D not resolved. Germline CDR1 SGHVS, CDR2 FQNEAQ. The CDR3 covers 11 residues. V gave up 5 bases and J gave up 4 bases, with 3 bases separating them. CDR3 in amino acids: CASSAGNTIYF. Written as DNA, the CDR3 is TGTGCCAGCAGCGCCGGAAACACCATATATTTT.

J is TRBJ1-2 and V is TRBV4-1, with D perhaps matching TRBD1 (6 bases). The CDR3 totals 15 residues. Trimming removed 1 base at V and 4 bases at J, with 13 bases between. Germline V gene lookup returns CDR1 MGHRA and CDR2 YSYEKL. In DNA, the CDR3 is TGCGCCAGCAGCCAAGGGGCGGGGGGCGGCTATGGCTACACCTTC. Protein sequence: CASSQGAGGGYGYTF.

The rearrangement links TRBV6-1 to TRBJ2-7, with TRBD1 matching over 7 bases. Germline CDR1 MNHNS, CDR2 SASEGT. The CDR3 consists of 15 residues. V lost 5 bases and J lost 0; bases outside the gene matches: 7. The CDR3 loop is CASSSQGDSSYEQYF. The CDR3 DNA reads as TGTGCCAGCAGTTCCCAGGGGGACAGCTCCTACGAGCAGTACTTC.